A selection of T cell receptor beta chains follows, all from one sample in a study of identical twins. TCRdb reprocessed the 5' RACE reads with MiXCR, giving one entry per CDR3 protein. The repertoire holds a few hundred thousand distinct CDR3 sequences, with more than 9% as singletons. These sequences were also reported in another study, on yellow fever vaccine responses in identical twins.

The sample taken for sequencing was PBMCs. The receptors were sampled from a woman under 30 in good health. Both conserved end residues are part of each CDR3. D genes are given only for firm matches. Clone size, where shown, is once, few, many, or a class for clones that have expanded.

clone_size j_call d_call v_call cdr3_length cdr3_nt cdr3_aa
once TRBJ2-6 NA TRBV29-1 14 TGCAGCGTTGTACAGGACTCTGGGGCCAACGTCCTGACTTTC CSVVQDSGANVLTF
NA TRBJ2-2 TRBD2 TRBV5-1 15 TGCGCCAGCAGCTTCACTAGCGGGTACACCGGGGAGCTGTTTTTT CASSFTSGYTGELFF
many TRBJ2-2 NA TRBV5-1 13 TGCGCCAGCAGCTCTGGACGGGACGGGGAGCTGTTTTTT CASSSGRDGELFF
many TRBJ1-2 TRBD1 TRBV12-3/TRBV12-4 16 TGTGCCAGCAGTCACGGACAGGTAGTTTCGGACTATGGCTACACCTTC CASSHGQVVSDYGYTF
NA TRBJ2-1 NA TRBV7-9 14 TGTGCCAGCAACACGGGACAATCCTACAATGAGCAGTTCTTC CASNTGQSYNEQFF
NA TRBJ2-3 TRBD2 TRBV7-6 21 TGTGCCAGCAGCCTATTCGTCCCGGGACTAGCGGGAGGGGAATACACAGATACGCAGTATTTT CASSLFVPGLAGGEYTDTQYF
many TRBJ2-2 NA TRBV29-1 16 TGCAGCGTTGAAGGGGAGTCTGGGGCAAACACCGGGGAGCTGTTTTTT CSVEGESGANTGELFF
many TRBJ1-1 TRBD1 TRBV7-3 15 TGTGCCAGCAGCCCGGGGGACAGGGAGAACACTGAAGCTTTCTTT CASSPGDRENTEAFF
many TRBJ1-1 NA TRBV12-3/TRBV12-4 12 TGTGCCAGCAGTTTAAGGGAGGCTGAAGCTTTCTTT CASSLREAEAFF
once TRBJ2-1 TRBD2 TRBV2 15 TGTGCCAGCAGCGAAATGTTGGGAGGGTACAATGAGCAGTTCTTC CASSEMLGGYNEQFF
many TRBJ2-3 TRBD1 TRBV27 15 TGTGCCAGCAGTTCCTCGGGACAGGACTATGATACGCAGTATTTT CASSSSGQDYDTQYF
many TRBJ2-1 TRBD2 TRBV20-1 14 TGCAGTGCTAAAGATGGGACTAGTACCCTTGAGCAGTTCTTC CSAKDGTSTLEQFF
many TRBJ1-2 NA TRBV10-3 14 TGTGCCATCAGTGAGTCTAGGGCTCCTTTAGGCTACACCTTC CAISESRAPLGYTF
few TRBJ1-1 NA TRBV4-2 13 TGTGCCAGCAGCCCAACACTAGACGCTGAAGCTTTCTTT CASSPTLDAEAFF
many TRBJ2-7 TRBD1 TRBV20-1 13 TGCAGTGCCCCAATTACAGGGGGCTACGAGCAGTACTTC CSAPITGGYEQYF
many TRBJ1-5 NA TRBV6-2/TRBV6-3 15 TGTGCCAGCAGTTTTCGGGGGACGGGCAATCAGCCCCAGCATTTT CASSFRGTGNQPQHF
NA TRBJ2-7 TRBD1 TRBV4-3 17 TGCGCCAGCAGCCAAGTTAGCGGACAGGGCATTTCCTACGAGCAGTACTTC CASSQVSGQGISYEQYF
few TRBJ2-5 NA TRBV7-2 14 TGTGCCAGCAATACCCAGGGCAAGTTCGAGACCCAGTACTTC CASNTQGKFETQYF
NA TRBJ1-5 TRBD1 TRBV27 16 TGTGCCAGCAGTTTCCTACAGGGGCAGGGAAATCAGCCCCAGCATTTT CASSFLQGQGNQPQHF
few TRBJ2-3 TRBD2 TRBV7-2 15 TGTGCCAGCAGCTGGACTAGCCCCAGCACAGATACGCAGTATTTT CASSWTSPSTDTQYF
few TRBJ2-2 TRBD1 TRBV6-2/TRBV6-3 16 TGTGCCAGCAGTTACTCGGGACAGATGAACACCGGGGAGCTGTTTTTT CASSYSGQMNTGELFF
NA TRBJ2-5 NA TRBV6-2/TRBV6-3 15 TGTGCCAGCAGTTTAGGCGGGAGAGGGGGAGAGACCCAGTACTTC CASSLGGRGGETQYF
few TRBJ2-3 NA TRBV20-1 14 TGCAGTGCTATGTCCTTTGGGGGCACAGATACGCAGTATTTT CSAMSFGGTDTQYF
few TRBJ2-5 NA TRBV11-3 12 TGTGCCAGCAGCTCCGAACGAGAGACCCAGTACTTC CASSSERETQYF
NA TRBJ2-1 NA TRBV20-1 12 TGCAGTGCTAGAGGACAAACAGGACTGCAGTTCTTC CSARGQTGLQFF
few TRBJ2-1 TRBD1 TRBV5-1 14 TGCGCCAGCAGCTCCCGGGACAGACTCAATGAGCAGTTCTTC CASSSRDRLNEQFF
few TRBJ2-7 NA TRBV4-1 14 TGCGCCAGCACAAAAGGGCCGGGTTCCTACGAGCAGTACTTC CASTKGPGSYEQYF
few TRBJ2-7 NA TRBV6-5 14 TGTGCCAGCAGTTACACCGGGACCTCCTACGAGCAGTACTTC CASSYTGTSYEQYF
few TRBJ2-5 TRBD2 TRBV7-2 12 TGTGCCAGCAGCGCCGGGGGGGGGACCCAGTACTTC CASSAGGGTQYF
few TRBJ2-1 NA TRBV27 15 TGTGCCAGCAGTTTCCTCCCGCTTTGGGGCAATGAGCAGTTCTTC CASSFLPLWGNEQFF
few TRBJ1-6 NA TRBV10-2 14 TGCGCCAGCGGGCCCGGGACGAAAAATTCACCCCTCCACTTT CASGPGTKNSPLHF
NA TRBJ2-7 NA TRBV7-9 14 TGTGCCAGCAGCCCCTGGGACCCCTCCCCCGAGCAGTACTTC CASSPWDPSPEQYF
many TRBJ2-5 NA TRBV15 11 TGTGCCACCAGCACAGAAGAGACCCAGTACTTC CATSTEETQYF
few TRBJ2-1 TRBD2 TRBV5-1 16 TGCGCCAGCAGCACCGGACTAGCGGAGTCCTACAATGAGCAGTTCTTC CASSTGLAESYNEQFF
many TRBJ2-5 TRBD1 TRBV2 16 TGTGCCAGCAGTCACACCAGTGACAGGGAACAAGAGACCCAGTACTTC CASSHTSDREQETQYF
NA TRBJ2-1 TRBD2 TRBV29-1 15 TGCAGCGTCCCAGGGACTAGCGGGAGTCGTGACGAGCAGTTCTTC CSVPGTSGSRDEQFF
NA TRBJ2-1 NA TRBV29-1 13 TGCAGCGCTAGAAAGGGGGAGAACAATGAGCAGTTCTTC CSARKGENNEQFF
few TRBJ2-7 NA TRBV6-2/TRBV6-3 11 TGTGCCAGCAGTCAAGCGCCCGAGCAGTACTTC CASSQAPEQYF
NA TRBJ2-5 NA TRBV18 14 TGTGCCAGCTCACCACCGCACCCTCAAGAGACCCAGTACTTC CASSPPHPQETQYF
NA TRBJ2-2 TRBD1 TRBV6-2/TRBV6-3 14 TGTGCCAGCAGCACAGGGGGCGATACCGGGGAGCTGTTTTTT CASSTGGDTGELFF
NA TRBJ2-5 NA TRBV5-1 17 TGCGCCAGCAGCTTGGCCGAGAAGTTTTGGGGTGAAGAGACCCAGTACTTC CASSLAEKFWGEETQYF
few TRBJ1-1 NA TRBV12-5 13 TGTGCTAGTGGGGAGGGGATGGACACTGAAGCTTTCTTT CASGEGMDTEAFF
NA TRBJ1-2 NA TRBV20-1 11 TGCATCCGACAGGCCTCCGATGGCTACACCTTC CIRQASDGYTF
NA TRBJ2-5 NA TRBV5-1 11 TGCGCCAGCAGCATTCACGAGACCCAGTACTTC CASSIHETQYF
few TRBJ2-1 TRBD2 TRBV10-1 17 TGCGCCAGCAGTGAGAGGCCTAGCGGGAGGAGGGGGGATGAGCAGTTCTTC CASSERPSGRRGDEQFF
NA TRBJ2-5 NA TRBV5-6 16 TGTGCCAGCAGCTTGGAGCCCCAGCAGGGCCAAGAGACCCAGTACTTC CASSLEPQQGQETQYF
NA TRBJ2-5 NA TRBV5-1 15 TGCGCCAGCAGCTACGGGAGAGGGGGACCGGAGACCCAGTACTTC CASSYGRGGPETQYF
NA TRBJ2-1 NA TRBV24-1 13 TGTGCCACCAGTGATCCGCCCGGACCTGAGCAGTTCTTC CATSDPPGPEQFF